Following are 21 T cell receptor beta chains from one sample sequenced in a study of T-cell reconstitution after alpha-beta-depleted transplantation in children. Preparation of the TCRbeta library used unique molecular identifiers. TCRdb independently ran MiXCR on the PCR reads; one entry per CDR3 protein. The table lists 250,000 to 300,000 distinct CDR3 sequences, about a tenth of them singletons. The sequenced sample was PBMCs, obtained before TCRalphabeta/CD19-depleted stem cell transplant. These receptors all stem from a boy in the first two years of life with acute myeloid leukemia, due to receive a stem cell transplant.

This clonotype was picked up many times. The rearrangement joins TRBV20-1 to TRBJ2-1; TRBD2 aligns across 11 bases. This CDR3 is 14 amino acids long. Germline V gene data show CDR1 as DFQATT and CDR2 as SNEGSKA (reference sequence). Trimming took 3 bases from V and 10 from J; bases not matched to a gene: 8. In DNA form, the CDR3 reads TGCAGTGCTAGGGAACTAGCGGGGGTCTCGGAGCAGTTCTTC. Residues: CSARELAGVSEQFF.

This clonotype was seen many times. V and J are TRBV14 and TRBJ2-7, with D uncertain. The CDR3 spans 14 residues. Trimming cost V 0 bases and J 0 bases, with 6 bases left between them. Germline V gives CDR1 SGHDN, CDR2 FVKESK. CDR3 nucleotides: TGTGCCAGCAGCCAAGAAGCAGTCTCCTACGAGCAGTACTTC. It is translated as CASSQEAVSYEQYF.

This clonotype was detected ten times or more. The DNA of the CDR3 is TGTGCCAGCAGTTTGCGGGACAGTGGGGGGACAGATACGCAGTATTTT. Protein sequence: CASSLRDSGGTDTQYF. The V call is TRBV28, the J call TRBJ2-3; a possible D gene is TRBD1 (7 bases). Trimming took 3 bases from V and 3 from J, leaving 16 bases between them. The CDR3 sequence is 16 residues long. Germline values: CDR1 MDHEN, CDR2 SYDVKM.

This clonotype was seen only a few times. CDR3 sequence: CASSQEEGNYGYTF. In DNA form, the CDR3 reads TGTGCCAGCAGCCAAGAGGAGGGGAACTATGGCTACACCTTC. V usage is TRBV3-1 and J usage is TRBJ1-2; TRBD1 is a possible D gene (5 bases). Deletions cut 0 bases from V and 2 bases from J, with 7 bases between. Germline loops: CDR1 LGHDT, CDR2 YNNKEL (reference sequence). The CDR3 covers 14 residues.

This chain uses TRBV2 with TRBJ1-1; 7 bases are shared with TRBD1. This CDR3 is 15 amino acids long. CDR1 and CDR2 (germline): SNHLY, FYNNEI. The J segment lost 1 base and the V segment lost 4 bases, leaving 6 bases of the junction unmatched. The CDR3 spells CASSGNRGANTEAFF. DNA of the CDR3: TGTGCCAGCAGTGGCAACAGGGGAGCGAACACTGAAGCTTTCTTT.

At least ten counts were recorded for this clonotype. The gene calls are TRBV9 and TRBJ1-6, with TRBD1 as a possible D gene (6 bases). Trimming took off 2 bases at V and 0 bases at J, with 6 bases between the two ends. The CDR3 consists of 15 residues. Germline CDR1 is SGDLS and CDR2 is YYNGEE. The chain's CDR3 is CASSVTGSYNSPLHF. The DNA for the CDR3 is TGTGCCAGCAGCGTGACAGGCTCCTATAATTCACCCCTCCACTTT.

This clonotype was seen many times. The chain uses TRBV6-1 and TRBJ2-7; no definite D call. Germline-derived CDR1 and CDR2 are MNHNS and SASEGT. V was shortened by 2 bases and J by 3 bases, with 8 bases between the two germline ends. This CDR3 comprises 13 residues. CDR3: CASSERAVYEQYF. The CDR3 DNA reads TGTGCCAGCAGTGAAAGGGCGGTCTACGAGCAGTACTTC.

This sequence joins TRBV9 and TRBJ2-3; 11 positions agree with TRBD1. V gave up 2 bases and J gave up 7 bases; unmatched junction bases: 9. The CDR3 is made up of 16 amino acids. Looked up from germline, CDR1 is SGDLS and CDR2 is YYNGEE. The CDR3 loop is CASSVRDRGITHTQYF. CDR3 DNA sequence: TGTGCCAGCAGCGTCCGGGACAGGGGGATCACTCATACGCAGTATTTT.

In its sample, this clonotype was seen many times. At one end, the junction sequence differs from germline, possibly due to a read error. The V and J genes are TRBV15 and TRBJ2-5, with a tentative D call TRBD1 (6 bases). Germline V CDR1 and CDR2: LNHNV, YYDKDF (reference sequence). The CDR3 totals 12 residues. The CDR3 loop is CATSEQGSTERF. CDR3 sequence (DNA): TGTGCCACCAGCGAACAGGGATCCACTGAGAGGTTC.

This clonotype occurred many times. The chain uses TRBV18 and TRBJ1-1, with TRBD1 identical over 8 bases. CDR3 length equals 16 residues. V was clipped by 5 bases and J by 0 bases; unmatched bases: 8. Per germline, CDR1 KGHSH and CDR2 LQKENI. CDR3 amino acids: CASSFGQGGMNTEAFF. CDR3 coding DNA: TGTGCCAGCTCATTCGGACAGGGCGGAATGAACACTGAAGCTTTCTTT. Using reference TRBV18 and TRBJ1-1 for the parts outside the CDR3, the full variable domain is NAGVMQNPRHLVRRRGQEARLRCSPMKGHSHVYWYRQLPEEGLKFMVYLQKENIIDESGMPKERFSAEFPKEGPSILRIQQVVRGDSAAYFCASSFGQGGMNTEAFFGQGTRLTVV.

The table lists this clonotype with many counts. The chain has TRBV3-1 and TRBJ2-2, with unresolved D. The CDR3 totals 14 residues. V was pared by 4 bases and J by 0 bases, with 6 bases between. Germline loops: CDR1 LGHDT, CDR2 YNNKEL (reference sequence). CDR3 DNA: TGTGCCAGCAGCCGATACGCGAACACCGGGGAGCTGTTTTTT. It encodes CASSRYANTGELFF.

This clonotype was found many times. The chain couples TRBV11-2 to TRBJ1-6; weak D call: TRBD1 (5 bases). V was cut by 5 bases and J by 13 bases, with 15 bases left in between. The V gene's germline CDR1 is SGHAT and CDR2 FQNNGV. The CDR3 has 13 residues. The CDR3 here is CASSPSRQSPLHF. The CDR3, as DNA: TGTGCCAGCAGCCCATCACGACAGTCTCCCCTCCACTTT.

This clonotype was recorded many times. The gene calls are TRBV6-4 and TRBJ2-6; D is unresolved. Germline loops: CDR1 MRHNA, CDR2 SNTAGT. V lost 0 bases, J lost 0 bases, and 6 bases lay in between. The CDR3 loop spans 16 amino acids. In DNA, the CDR3 is TGTGCCAGCAGTGACTCCCCTGACTCTGGGGCCAACGTCCTGACTTTC. This gives the protein CASSDSPDSGANVLTF.

In its sample, this clonotype was seen many times. The J gene is TRBJ2-3, the V gene TRBV7-3; tentatively, D is TRBD2 (5 bases). This CDR3 spans 15 amino acids. Germline V gene lookup returns CDR1 SGHTA and CDR2 FQGTGA. Trimming removed 1 base at V and 0 bases at J, with 8 bases between. CDR3: CASSLMTGSTDTQYF. The CDR3 coding sequence is TGTGCCAGCAGCTTAATGACGGGGAGCACAGATACGCAGTATTTT.

This clonotype was detected many times. The junction differs from germline at one of its ends, possibly a read error. The chain employs TRBV5-1 and TRBJ2-2; 10 nucleotides line up with TRBD2. Germline V gene sequence: CDR1 SGHRS, CDR2 YFSETQ. The CDR3 totals 16 residues. CDR3: CASSRLAGVNTGELFF. The CDR3 DNA follows: TGTGCCAGCAGTCGACTAGCGGGTGTGAACACCGGGGAGCTGTTTTTT.

This clonotype occurred a few times. The V call is TRBV12-3 or TRBV12-4, the J call TRBJ2-2, with D possibly being TRBD2 (5 bases). V lost 11 bases and J lost 6, with 10 bases in between. This CDR3 contains 11 residues. Here the CDR3 DNA reads TGTGCCTGGCTGCGGGCCGGGGAGCTGTTTTTT. Translated, it gives CAWLRAGELFF.

The chain links TRBV20-1 to TRBJ2-7, with TRBD2 as a possible D gene (5 bases). V lost 2 bases, J lost 3 bases, and 17 bases lay in between. Germline values: CDR1 DFQATT, CDR2 SNEGSKA (reference sequence). The CDR3 has 15 residues. CDR3 in DNA: TGCAGTGCTAGACCCGTCCGGGGTTCCCTCTACGAGCAGTACTTC. Protein product: CSARPVRGSLYEQYF.

This clonotype was observed at least ten times. An end of the junction does not agree with germline; a read error may underlie this. This chain joins TRBV7-7 and TRBJ2-5, with 12 bases lining up with TRBD2. CDR3 length: 18 amino acids. The germline CDR1 and CDR2 sequences are SSHAT and FNYEAQ (reference sequence). CDR3 nucleotide sequence: TGTGCTAGCAGCTTTCTGACTAGCGGGGGTCCCTTTCAAGAGACCCAGTACTTC. Amino acids: CASSFLTSGGPFQETQYF. The full variable domain, completed using reference TRBV7-7 and TRBJ2-5, is GAGVSQSPRYKVTKRGQDVTLRCDPISSHATLYWYQQALGQGPEFLTYFNYEAQPDKSGLPSDRFSAERPEGSISTLTIQRTEQRDSAMYRCASSFLTSGGPFQETQYFGPGTRLLVL.

V usage is TRBV11-2 and J usage is TRBJ2-7, with TRBD1 matching 7 bases. This CDR3 has 17 amino acids. After removal of 0 bases from V and 2 bases from J, the junction contained 10 bases not matched to a gene. Germline values: CDR1 SGHAT, CDR2 FQNNGV. The CDR3 DNA is TGTGCCAGCAGCTTAGAAACCGGGACAGACAACCCCTACGAGCAGTACTTC. It specifies CASSLETGTDNPYEQYF.

This clonotype was picked up many times. The chain is built from TRBV4-2 and TRBJ1-6; 9 bases fit TRBD1. Germline CDR1 LGHNA, CDR2 YNFKEQ. CDR3 length: 19 residues. After removal of 5 bases from V and 0 bases from J, the junction contained 11 bases not matched to a gene. The CDR3 protein is CASSKTQGARSSYNSPLHF. CDR3 sequence (DNA): TGTGCCAGCAGCAAAACACAGGGGGCTAGGAGCTCCTATAATTCACCCCTCCACTTT.

The genes are TRBV5-6 and TRBJ1-1, with TRBD1 matching over 8 bases. The germline gives CDR1 SGHDT, CDR2 YYEEEE. The CDR3 length is 16 residues. V trimming: 2 bases; J trimming: 7 bases; junction bases outside the gene matches: 13. The CDR3 DNA follows: TGTGCCAGCAGCTTCCTCGGCCAGGGGGCCATTTATGAAGCTTTCTTT. Residues: CASSFLGQGAIYEAFF.